These T cell receptor beta chains were read from a single sample in a study of cytomegalovirus exposure and HLA in healthy donors. Method: immunoSEQ multiplex PCR; TCRdb's copy keeps in-frame clones and lacks some. The sample has some 170,000 clones, under 90% seen once. Sample: PBMCs. The source of these receptors is a woman younger than 35 in good health and CMV-seropositive. CDR3s leave out the opening cysteine and the closing phenylalanine or tryptophan.

j_call cdr3_length v_call cdr3_aa
TRBJ1-2 12 TRBV7-9 ASSLDRATRGYT
TRBJ1-1 11 TRBV5-4 ASSSPGDTEAF
TRBJ2-3 10 TRBV28 ASNPGGDTQY
TRBJ2-2 13 TRBV19 ASSPAGYHTGELF
TRBJ2-1 14 TRBV27 ASSLLFGSGYNEQF
TRBJ1-2 13 TRBV29-1 SVESPGQGAGGYT
TRBJ2-3 10 TRBV4-1 ASSQTGDTQY
TRBJ1-1 10 TRBV5-1 ASSDRNTEAF
TRBJ2-1 15 TRBV9 ASSSSGSSGRGNEQF
TRBJ2-5 13 TRBV11-1 ASSRRVGTQETQY
TRBJ1-1 14 TRBV7-3 ASSPQSTAKNTEAF
TRBJ1-2 11 TRBV5-5 ASSFDRDYGYT
TRBJ2-1 11 TRBV7-3 ASSYSGVDEQF
TRBJ2-7 12 TRBV18 ASSPPAGSYEQY
TRBJ2-7 14 TRBV5-1 ASSFSPGQGQYEQY
TRBJ1-2 10 TRBV5-6 ASSSGGYGYT